In its sample, the clone carrying this TCR beta chain was seen once. This sample is part of a study of blood T cell repertoires in COVID-19. Across the study: COVID-19 samples from acute and convalescent phases originated in the United States, Italy and Spain.

Sequencing was performed with immunoSEQ multiplex PCR; in TCRdb, only in-frame clones are kept and a portion is missing. The sample lists under 45,000 clones, 75% to 85% occurring once. The CDR3 consists of 16 residues. After removal of 4 bases from V and 4 bases from J, the junction contained 7 bases not matched to a gene. CDR1 and CDR2 from the germline V gene are SGHTA and FQGNSA. This TCR was sampled from a man of 80 years or more with acute or convalescent COVID-19. Sequencing was performed on peripheral blood. V and J are TRBV7-2 and TRBJ2-1; 10 positions match TRBD2. The CDR3 region has the DNA TGTGCCAGCAGCTCCTCTCTAGCGGGGGATTACAATGAGCAGTTCTTC. Translated, it gives CASSSSLAGDYNEQFF.